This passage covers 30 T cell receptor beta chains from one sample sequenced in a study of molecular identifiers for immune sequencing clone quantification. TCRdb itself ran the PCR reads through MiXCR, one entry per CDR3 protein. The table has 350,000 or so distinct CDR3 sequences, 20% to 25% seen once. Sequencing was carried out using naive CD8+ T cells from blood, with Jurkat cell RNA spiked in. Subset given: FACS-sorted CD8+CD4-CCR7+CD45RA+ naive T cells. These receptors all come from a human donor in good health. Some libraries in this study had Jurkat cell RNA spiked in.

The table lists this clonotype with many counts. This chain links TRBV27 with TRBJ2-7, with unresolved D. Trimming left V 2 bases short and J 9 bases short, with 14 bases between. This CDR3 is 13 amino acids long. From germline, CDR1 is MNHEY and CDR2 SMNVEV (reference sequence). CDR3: CASSLAADVGQYF. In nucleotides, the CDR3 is TGTGCCAGCAGTTTAGCGGCGGACGTTGGGCAGTACTTC.

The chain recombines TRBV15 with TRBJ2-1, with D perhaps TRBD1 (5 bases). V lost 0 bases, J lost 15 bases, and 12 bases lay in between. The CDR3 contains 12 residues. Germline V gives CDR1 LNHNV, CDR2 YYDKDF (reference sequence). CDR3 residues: CATSRDAQEMFF. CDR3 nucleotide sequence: TGTGCCACCAGCAGAGATGCACAGGAGATGTTCTTC. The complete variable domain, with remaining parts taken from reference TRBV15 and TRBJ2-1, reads DAMVIQNPRYQVTQFGKPVTLSCSQTLNHNVMYWYQQKSSQAPKLLFHYYDKDFNNEADTPDNFQSRRPNTSFCFLDIRSPGLGDTAMYLCATSRDAQEMFFGPGTRLTVL.

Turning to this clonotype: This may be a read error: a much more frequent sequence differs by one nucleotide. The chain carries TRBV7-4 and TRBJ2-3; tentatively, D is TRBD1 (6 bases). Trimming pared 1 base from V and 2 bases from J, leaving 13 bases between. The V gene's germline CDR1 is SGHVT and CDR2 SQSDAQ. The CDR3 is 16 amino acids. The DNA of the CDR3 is TGTGCCAGCAGCTTAGGGGCAGGGGACCCCACAGATACGCAGTATTTT. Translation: CASSLGAGDPTDTQYF.

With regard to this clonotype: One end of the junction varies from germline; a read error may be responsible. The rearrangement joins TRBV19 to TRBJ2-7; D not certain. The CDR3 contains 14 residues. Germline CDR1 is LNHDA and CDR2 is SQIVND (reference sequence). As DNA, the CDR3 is TGTGCCAGTAGTATATCGCCGTGGGTCTACGAGCAGTGCTTC. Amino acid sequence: CASSISPWVYEQCF.

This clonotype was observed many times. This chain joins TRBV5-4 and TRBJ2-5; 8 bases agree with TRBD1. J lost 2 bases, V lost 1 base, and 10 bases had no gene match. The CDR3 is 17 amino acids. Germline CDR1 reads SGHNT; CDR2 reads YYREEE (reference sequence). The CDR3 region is CASSLWSGTGGQETQYF. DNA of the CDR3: TGTGCCAGCAGCTTGTGGTCCGGGACAGGAGGACAAGAGACCCAGTACTTC.

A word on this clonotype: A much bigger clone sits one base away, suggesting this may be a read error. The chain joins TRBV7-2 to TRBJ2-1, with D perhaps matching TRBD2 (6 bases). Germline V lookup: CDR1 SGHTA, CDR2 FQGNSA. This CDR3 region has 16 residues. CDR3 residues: CAGSLVGGNSYNEQFF. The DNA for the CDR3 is TGTGCCGGCAGCTTAGTTGGCGGGAACTCCTACAATGAGCAGTTCTTC.

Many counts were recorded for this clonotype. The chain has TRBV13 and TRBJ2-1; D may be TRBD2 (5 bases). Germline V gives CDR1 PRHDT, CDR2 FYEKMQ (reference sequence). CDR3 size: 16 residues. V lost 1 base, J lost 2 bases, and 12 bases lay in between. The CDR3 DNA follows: TGTGCCAGCAGCTTAGTGGGAGAAGGACCCTACAATGAGCAGTTCTTC. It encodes CASSLVGEGPYNEQFF.

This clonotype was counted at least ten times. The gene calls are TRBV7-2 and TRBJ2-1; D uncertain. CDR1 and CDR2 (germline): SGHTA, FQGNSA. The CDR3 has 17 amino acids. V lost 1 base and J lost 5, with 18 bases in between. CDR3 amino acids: CASSLVFSGRLDNEQFF. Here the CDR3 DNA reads TGTGCCAGCAGCTTAGTTTTTTCAGGTAGGTTGGACAATGAGCAGTTCTTC.

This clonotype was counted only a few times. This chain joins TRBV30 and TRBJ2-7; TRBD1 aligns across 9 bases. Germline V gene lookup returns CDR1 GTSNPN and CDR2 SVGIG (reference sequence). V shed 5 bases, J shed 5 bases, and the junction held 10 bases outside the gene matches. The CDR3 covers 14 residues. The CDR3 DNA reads TGTGCCTGGGATAAGGGACAGGGCCTAGACGAGCAGTACTTC. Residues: CAWDKGQGLDEQYF.

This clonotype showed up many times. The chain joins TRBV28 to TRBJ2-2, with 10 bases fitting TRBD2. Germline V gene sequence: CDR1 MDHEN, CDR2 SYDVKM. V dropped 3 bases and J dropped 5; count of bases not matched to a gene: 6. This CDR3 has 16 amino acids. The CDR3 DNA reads TGTGCCAGCAGTTTTTTAGGACTAGCGGAGACCGGGGAGCTGTTTTTT. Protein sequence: CASSFLGLAETGELFF.

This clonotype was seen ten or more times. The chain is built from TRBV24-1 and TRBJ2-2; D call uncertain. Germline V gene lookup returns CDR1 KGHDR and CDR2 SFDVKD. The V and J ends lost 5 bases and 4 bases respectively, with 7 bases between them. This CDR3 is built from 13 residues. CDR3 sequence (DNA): TGTGCCACCAGTGCCGGTTCCACCGGGGAGCTGTTTTTT. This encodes CATSAGSTGELFF.

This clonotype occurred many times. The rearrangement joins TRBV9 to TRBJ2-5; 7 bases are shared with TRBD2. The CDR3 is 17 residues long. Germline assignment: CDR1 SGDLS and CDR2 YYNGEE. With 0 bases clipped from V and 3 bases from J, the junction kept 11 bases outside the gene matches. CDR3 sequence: CASSVGTSDPSEETQYF. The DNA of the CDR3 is TGTGCCAGCAGCGTAGGAACTAGCGATCCGTCGGAAGAGACCCAGTACTTC.

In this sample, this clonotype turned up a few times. The CDR3, as DNA: TGTGCCAGCAGGGAAATAGCGGGGGCATACAATGAGCAGTTCTTC. Its translation is CASREIAGAYNEQFF. This rearrangement joins TRBV6-5 to TRBJ2-1; TRBD2 matches at 9 bases. There are 15 residues in the CDR3. V trimming: 6 bases; J trimming: 4 bases; junction bases outside the gene matches: 7. The germline V gene encodes CDR1 MNHEY and CDR2 SVGAGI.

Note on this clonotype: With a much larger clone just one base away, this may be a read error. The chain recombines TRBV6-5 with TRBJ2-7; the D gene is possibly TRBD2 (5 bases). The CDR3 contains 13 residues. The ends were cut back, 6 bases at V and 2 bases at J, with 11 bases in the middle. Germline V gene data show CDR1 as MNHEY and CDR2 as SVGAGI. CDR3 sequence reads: CASRLAITYEQYF. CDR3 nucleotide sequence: TGTGCCAGCAGGTTAGCGATCACCTACGAGCAGTACTTC.

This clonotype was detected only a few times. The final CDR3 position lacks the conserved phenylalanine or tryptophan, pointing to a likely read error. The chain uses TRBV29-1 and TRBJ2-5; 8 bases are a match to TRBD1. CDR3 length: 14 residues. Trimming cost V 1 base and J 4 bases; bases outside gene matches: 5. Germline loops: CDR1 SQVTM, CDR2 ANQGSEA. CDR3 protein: CSVEVSRGRETQYS. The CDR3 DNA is TGCAGCGTTGAAGTTAGCAGGGGGCGAGAGACCCAGTACTCC.

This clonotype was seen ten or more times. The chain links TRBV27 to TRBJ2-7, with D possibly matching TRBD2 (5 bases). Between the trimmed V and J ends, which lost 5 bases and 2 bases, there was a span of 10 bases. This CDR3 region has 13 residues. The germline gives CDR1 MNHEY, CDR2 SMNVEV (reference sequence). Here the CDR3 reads CASSPGSTYEQYF. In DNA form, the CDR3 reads TGTGCCAGCAGTCCGGGATCAACCTACGAGCAGTACTTC.

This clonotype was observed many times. This CDR3 reads CASSLPGRLNTEAFF. The CDR3 region has the DNA TGTGCCAGCAGCTTACCGGGCCGGCTGAACACTGAAGCTTTCTTT. The V call is TRBV7-8, the J call TRBJ1-1, with no clear D. The germline V gene encodes CDR1 SGHVS and CDR2 FQNEAQ. The V and J ends lost 2 bases and 0 bases respectively, with 10 bases between them. This CDR3 comprises 15 residues.

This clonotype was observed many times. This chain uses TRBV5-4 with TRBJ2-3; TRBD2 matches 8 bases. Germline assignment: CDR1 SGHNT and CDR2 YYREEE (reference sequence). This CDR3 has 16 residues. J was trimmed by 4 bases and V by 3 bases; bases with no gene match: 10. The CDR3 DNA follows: TGTGCCAGCAGCTCCCCGGCAGCGGGGGTAGCAGATACGCAGTATTTT. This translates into CASSSPAAGVADTQYF.

The CDR3 is CSAQPPTSGQFTDTQYF. CDR3 nucleotide sequence: TGCAGTGCCCAACCGCCTACTAGCGGCCAATTCACAGATACGCAGTATTTT. The V and J genes are TRBV20-1 and TRBJ2-3; 8 nucleotides match TRBD2. The CDR3 is 17 residues long. Trimming took 6 bases from V and 2 from J; bases not matched to a gene: 16. Germline V gene sequence: CDR1 DFQATT, CDR2 SNEGSKA (reference sequence).

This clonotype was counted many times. Here the CDR3 DNA reads TGTGCCAGCAGCTTACTAGCGGGGGTTCCCACAGATACGCAGTATTTT. It is translated as CASSLLAGVPTDTQYF. The rearrangement links TRBV7-8 to TRBJ2-3; 10 bases are shared with TRBD2. The CDR3 runs to 16 residues. The germline CDR1 and CDR2 sequences are SGHVS and FQNEAQ. The V gene end was trimmed by 2 bases and the J gene end by 2 bases; junction bases not matched to a gene: 4.

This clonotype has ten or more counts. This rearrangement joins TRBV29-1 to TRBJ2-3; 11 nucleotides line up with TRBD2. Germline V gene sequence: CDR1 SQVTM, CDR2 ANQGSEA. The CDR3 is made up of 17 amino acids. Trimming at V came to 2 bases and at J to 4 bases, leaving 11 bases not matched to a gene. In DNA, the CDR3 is TGCAGCGTTGAATCTAGCGGGAGGACCCCACGGGCAGATACGCAGTATTTT. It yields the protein CSVESSGRTPRADTQYF.

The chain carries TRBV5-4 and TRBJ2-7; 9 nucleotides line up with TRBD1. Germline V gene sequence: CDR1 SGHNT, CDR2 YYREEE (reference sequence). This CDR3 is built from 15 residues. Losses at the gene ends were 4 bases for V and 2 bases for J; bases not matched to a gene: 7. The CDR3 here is CASSPFGQGTYEQYF. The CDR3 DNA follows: TGTGCCAGCAGCCCCTTCGGACAGGGGACCTACGAGCAGTACTTC.

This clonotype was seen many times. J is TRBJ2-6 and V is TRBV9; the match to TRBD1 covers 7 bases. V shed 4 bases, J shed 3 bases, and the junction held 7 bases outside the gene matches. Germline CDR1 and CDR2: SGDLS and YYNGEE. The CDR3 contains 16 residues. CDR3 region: CASSITGVRGANVLTF. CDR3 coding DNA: TGTGCCAGCAGCATTACAGGGGTGCGTGGGGCCAACGTCCTGACTTTC. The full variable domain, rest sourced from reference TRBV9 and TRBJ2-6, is DSGVTQTPKHLITATGQRVTLRCSPRSGDLSVYWYQQSLDQGLQFLIQYYNGEERAKGNILERFSAQQFPDLHSELNLSSLELGDSALYFCASSITGVRGANVLTFGAGSRLTVL.

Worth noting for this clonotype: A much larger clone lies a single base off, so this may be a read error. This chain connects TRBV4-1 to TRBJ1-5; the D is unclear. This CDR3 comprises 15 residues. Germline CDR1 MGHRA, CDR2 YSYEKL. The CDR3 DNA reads TGCGACAGCAGCCCCATTCCGAATAGCAATCAGCCCCAGCATTTT. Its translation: CDSSPIPNSNQPQHF.

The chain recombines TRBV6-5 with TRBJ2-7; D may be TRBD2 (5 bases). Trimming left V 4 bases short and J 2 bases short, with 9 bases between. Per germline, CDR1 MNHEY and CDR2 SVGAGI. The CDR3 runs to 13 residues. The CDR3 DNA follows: TGTGCCAGCAGTTGCACGGAGGCCTACGAGCAGTACTTC. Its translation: CASSCTEAYEQYF.

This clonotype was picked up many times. CDR3: CASSPSATRETQYF. CDR3 bases: TGTGCCAGCAGCCCTTCGGCCACCCGAGAGACCCAGTACTTC. The V and J genes are TRBV4-2 and TRBJ2-5; D is ambiguous. CDR1 and CDR2 from the germline V gene are LGHNA and YNFKEQ. There are 14 residues in the CDR3. Deletions cut 4 bases from V and 4 bases from J, with 13 bases between.

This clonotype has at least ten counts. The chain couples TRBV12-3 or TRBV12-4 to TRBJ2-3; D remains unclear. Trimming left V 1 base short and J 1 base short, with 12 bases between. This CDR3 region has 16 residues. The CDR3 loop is CASSLVVYRGTDTQYF. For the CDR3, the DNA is TGTGCCAGCAGTTTAGTGGTCTATCGGGGCACAGATACGCAGTATTTT.

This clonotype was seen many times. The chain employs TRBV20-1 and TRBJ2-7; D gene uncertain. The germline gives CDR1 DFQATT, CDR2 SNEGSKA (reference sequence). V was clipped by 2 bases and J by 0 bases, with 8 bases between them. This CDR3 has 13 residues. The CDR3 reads CSARRQSSYEQYF. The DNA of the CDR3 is TGCAGTGCTAGACGGCAGAGCTCCTACGAGCAGTACTTC.

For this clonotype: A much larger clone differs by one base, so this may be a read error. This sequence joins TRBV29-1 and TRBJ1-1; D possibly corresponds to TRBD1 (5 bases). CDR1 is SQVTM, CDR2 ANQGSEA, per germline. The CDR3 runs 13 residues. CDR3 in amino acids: CSIEPQGSAEAFF. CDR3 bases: TGCAGCATTGAACCCCAGGGTTCCGCTGAAGCTTTCTTT.

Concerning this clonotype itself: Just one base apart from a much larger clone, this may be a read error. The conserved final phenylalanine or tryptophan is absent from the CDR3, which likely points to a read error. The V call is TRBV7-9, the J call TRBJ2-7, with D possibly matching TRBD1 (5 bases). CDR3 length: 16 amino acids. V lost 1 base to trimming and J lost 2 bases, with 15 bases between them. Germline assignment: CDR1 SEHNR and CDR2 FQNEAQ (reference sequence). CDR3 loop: CASSLDSVGATYEQYL. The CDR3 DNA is TGTGCCAGCAGCTTAGATTCAGTTGGGGCCACCTACGAGCAGTACCTC.